The clone carrying this T cell receptor (beta chain) came up many times. Antigen: not known. The record originates from a study of breast tumors, draining lymph nodes, adjacent tissues. The study, taken as a whole, reports: Data only fit, rather than demonstrated, lymph node origin of most tumor T cells. Tumors had less TCR diversity than lymph nodes, more than nontumor tissue.

The CDR3 runs 15 residues. Germline V gives CDR1 SGDLS, CDR2 YYNGEE. Deletions cut 4 bases from V and 1 base from J, with 15 bases between. TCRdb recomputed calls from the multiplex PCR reads with MiXCR, one row per CDR3 protein. The repertoire has over 20,000 distinct CDR3 sequences, approximately 32% of them found once; the top ten carry 8.5% to 14%. V gene TRBV9 combines with J gene TRBJ2-7; D perhaps matches TRBD2 (5 bases). Sample: breast tumor tissue. This receptor was taken from a female donor with breast cancer. Some clones in this sample may be carry-over from other donors' samples. For the CDR3, the DNA is TGTGCCAGCAGCATAGCCCCGGAGGCTTCCTACGAGCAGTACTTC. Its protein is CASSIAPEASYEQYF. The full variable domain, in which reference TRBV9 and TRBJ2-7 provide the parts outside the CDR3, is DSGVTQTPKHLITATGQRVTLRCSPRSGDLSVYWYQQSLDQGLQFLIQYYNGEERAKGNILERFSAQQFPDLHSELNLSSLELGDSALYFCASSIAPEASYEQYFGPGTRLTVT.